Given below is one T cell receptor beta chain in context. Its antigen remains unknown. These data originate in a study of OX40 agonist ivuxolimab in advanced cancers. Study-wide background: At doses from 0.01 to 10 mg/kg, patients were given intravenous ivuxolimab every 2 weeks. Participants, 82.7% male, averaged approximately 60 years of age, ranging from roughly 23 to 80. A history of anti-PD-1, anti-PD-L1 or anti-CTLA-4 therapy was acceptable, and 40% had some. Study results and caveats: The specificity for antigen of the expanded peripheral T cells was not determined.

Germline V lookup: CDR1 SGHNT, CDR2 YYREEE (reference sequence). The CDR3 runs to 14 residues. V lost 2 bases to trimming and J lost 4 bases, with 12 bases between them. Clones were read by immunoSEQ multiplex PCR, and TCRdb kept only the in-frame ones, dropping some. The repertoire holds 70,000 or so clones, with roughly 84% as singletons. The sequence derives from an adult with an advanced solid tumor such as melanoma, head and neck, liver or kidney cancer. The chain has TRBV5-4 and TRBJ1-2; D is uncertain. Here the sequenced sample was CD4+ or CD8+ T cells sorted from blood, taken in a trial of the OX40 agonist ivuxolimab. In DNA, the CDR3 is TGTGCCAGCAGCTTAGAAGGCCAGCTCTATGGCTACACCTTC. This encodes CASSLEGQLYGYTF.